This T cell receptor beta chain was sequenced during a study of T cell repertoires in cytomegalovirus infection. The V gene's germline CDR1 is MNHEY and CDR2 SMNVEV (reference sequence). This CDR3 is 13 amino acids long. The V gene lost 7 bases and the J gene lost 7 bases, with 16 bases spanning the gap. In TCRdb, the reads were re-called with MiXCR into one record per CDR3 protein. This sample has 100,000 to 150,000 distinct CDR3 sequences, with under 30% found just once. There are a few counts of this clonotype. Its antigen remains unknown. This chain uses TRBV27 with TRBJ1-2; no clear D. Sequenced material: PBMCs, sequenced either directly or after in vitro stimulation (not recorded which). The source is a human donor in good health (CMV status not recorded). Some clones in this sample may be carry-over from other donors' samples. CDR3 bases: TGTGCCAGCACCCCGACCCCCGGGATTGGCTACACCTTC. Translating gives CASTPTPGIGYTF.